Listed below are T cell receptor beta chains from one sample, sequenced in a study of blood T cell repertoires in COVID-19. Only in-frame clones appear in the TCRdb table, and some are missing; sequencing was by immunoSEQ multiplex PCR. This sample yields 30,000 to 50,000 clones, of which over 85% are seen a single time; more than 3.5% belongs to the top ten. The sample comprised peripheral blood. The source is a human donor with active COVID-19. The donor label of this sample is uncertain. CDR3s include the opening cysteine and the closing phenylalanine or tryptophan. Rows give clone size only sometimes, using once, few, many, or a class for an expanded clone.

clone_size | v_call | cdr3_length | cdr3_aa
- | TRBV6-6 | 14 | CASRDRGSTDTQYF
- | TRBV4-1 | 15 | CASSQVMPGDYEQYF
- | TRBV5-1 | 14 | CASSTGTANTEAFF
- | TRBV18 | 18 | CASSPKGASFSGANVLTF
- | TRBV19 | 15 | CASSKQSLINQPQHF
- | TRBV5-6 | 19 | CASSLFAMAGILRDQPQHF
few | TRBV18 | 14 | CASSPDSRTGELFF
- | TRBV28 | 16 | CASSPGQGRSYNEQFF
- | TRBV6-1 | 15 | CASSEVRGGNQPQHF
- | TRBV27 | 11 | CASSFGGEQYF
- | TRBV21-1 | 13 | CASSGESGETQYF
- | TRBV5-4 | 15 | CASSRPSDPPRTQYF
once | TRBV6-1 | 16 | CASSELLPYSGNTIYF
- | TRBV23-1 | 17 | CASSQSIEQAVYNEQFF
- | TRBV29-1 | 13 | CSTRVSGANVLTF
- | TRBV29-1 | 14 | CSGWTSGIPNEQFF
- | TRBV5-1 | 16 | CASSLGVASSYETQYF
- | TRBV5-6 | 15 | CASSLRGFGTDTQYF
- | TRBV13 | 13 | CASSLGQSYEQYF
- | TRBV2 | 11 | CASSLGQPQHF
- | TRBV5-4 | 14 | CASNREGRYNEQFF
- | TRBV19 | 14 | CASSIGAGNYEQYF
- | TRBV14 | 15 | CASGTGVWGSYEQYF
- | TRBV6-5 | 16 | CASSYSVGGTDYTQYF
- | TRBV18 | 14 | CASSPARGGNEQFF
- | TRBV19 | 15 | CASSIKSGRTDTQYF
- | TRBV29-1 | 14 | CSVEGGQNLYGYTF
- | TRBV5-1 | 12 | CASSLDPSGQFF
- | TRBV4-2 | 15 | CASSQDPTLAYEQYF
- | TRBV5-1 | 15 | CASSFDGTSYNEQFF
- | TRBV4-1 | 15 | CASSQDPLAVGELFF